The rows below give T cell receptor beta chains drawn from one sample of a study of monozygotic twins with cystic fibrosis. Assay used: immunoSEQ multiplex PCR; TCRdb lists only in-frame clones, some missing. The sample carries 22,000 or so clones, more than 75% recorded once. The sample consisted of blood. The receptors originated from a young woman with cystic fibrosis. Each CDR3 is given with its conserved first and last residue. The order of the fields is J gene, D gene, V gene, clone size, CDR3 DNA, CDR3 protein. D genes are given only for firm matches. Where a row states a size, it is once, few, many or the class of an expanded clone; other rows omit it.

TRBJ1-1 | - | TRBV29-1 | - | TGCAGCGTGGGTAAACCAGGGACGAACACTGAAGCTTTCTTT | CSVGKPGTNTEAFF
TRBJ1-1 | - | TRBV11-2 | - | TGTGCCAGCAGTCCTAGGTCGTGGGAAATGTACACTGAAGCTTTCTTT | CASSPRSWEMYTEAFF
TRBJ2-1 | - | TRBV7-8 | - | TGTGCCAGCAGCTTAGAAGTGAGCAATGAGCAGTTCTTC | CASSLEVSNEQFF
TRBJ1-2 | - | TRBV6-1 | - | TGTGCCACGTCGACAGCTACCTATGGCTACACCTTC | CATSTATYGYTF
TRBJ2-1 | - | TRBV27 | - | TGTGCCAGCAGTTTACGGTCGCAGCTTTACTCCTACAATGAGCAGTTCTTC | CASSLRSQLYSYNEQFF
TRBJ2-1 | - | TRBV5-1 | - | TGCGCCAGCAGCTTGGCCAGACGTTTGGATGAGCAGTTCTTC | CASSLARRLDEQFF
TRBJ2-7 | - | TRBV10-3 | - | TGTGCCATCAGTGCGGCCCCCTTATACGAGCAGTACTTC | CAISAAPLYEQYF
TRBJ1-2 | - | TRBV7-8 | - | TGTGCCAGCAGCTTCGGGGTTTTCTATGGCTACACCTTC | CASSFGVFYGYTF
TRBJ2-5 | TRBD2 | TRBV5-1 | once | TGCGCCAGCAGCTTGGCGAGACTAGCGGGCCAAGAGACCCAGTACTTC | CASSLARLAGQETQYF
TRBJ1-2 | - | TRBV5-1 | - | TGCGCCAGCACCCAAACAGGGAGAGCTAACTATGGCTACACCTTC | CASTQTGRANYGYTF
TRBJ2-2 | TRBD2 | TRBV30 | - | TGTGCCTGGTCCGGGAGGACCGGGGAGCTGTTTTTT | CAWSGRTGELFF
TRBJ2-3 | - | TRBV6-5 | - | TGTGCCAGCAGTTACGGCTTAACTACAGATACGCAGTATTTT | CASSYGLTTDTQYF
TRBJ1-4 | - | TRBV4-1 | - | TGCGCCAGCAGCCAAGGATTGGCTAATGAAAAACTGTTTTTT | CASSQGLANEKLFF
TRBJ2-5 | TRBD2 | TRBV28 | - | TGTGCCAGCAGTCTAGGACTAGCGAGGTTAGAGACCCAGTACTTC | CASSLGLARLETQYF
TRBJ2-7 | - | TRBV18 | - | TGTGCCAGCTCACCAAGGGACACATCCTACGAGCAGTACTTC | CASSPRDTSYEQYF
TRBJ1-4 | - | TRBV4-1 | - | TGCGCCAGCAGCCGACCACACGAAAAACTGTTTTTT | CASSRPHEKLFF
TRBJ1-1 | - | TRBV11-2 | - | TGTGCCAGCAGCTCCCGGACAAGAATCCACTTTGAAGCTTTCTTT | CASSSRTRIHFEAFF
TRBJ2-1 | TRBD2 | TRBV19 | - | TGTGCCAGTAGTATAGATCACGCTAGCGGGAGCTACAATGAGCAGTTCTTC | CASSIDHASGSYNEQFF
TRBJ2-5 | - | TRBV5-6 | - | TGTGCCAGCAGCAGGGAAAGCGCTAGCCACCGGGAGACCCAGTACTTC | CASSRESASHRETQYF
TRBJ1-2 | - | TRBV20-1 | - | TGCAGTGCTAGAGAAGGGGTTCTTGGCACCTTC | CSAREGVLGTF
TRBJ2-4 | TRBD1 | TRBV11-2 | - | TGTGCCAGCAGCTTAAGTCGGACAGGTCTAGCCAAAAACATTCAGTACTTC | CASSLSRTGLAKNIQYF
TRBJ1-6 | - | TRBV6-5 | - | TGTGCCAGCGGGAGGGGTTCACCCCTCCACTTT | CASGRGSPLHF
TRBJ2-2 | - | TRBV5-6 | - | TGTGCCAGCAGCTTAGGCGACACCGGGGAGCTGTTTTTT | CASSLGDTGELFF
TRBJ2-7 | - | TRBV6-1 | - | TGTGCCAGCAGTGGGAATAGCGGCGGACGGCTCTCCTACGAGCAGTACTTC | CASSGNSGGRLSYEQYF
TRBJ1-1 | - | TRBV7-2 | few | TGTGCCAGCAGCTTAGCGCAGGGGACAGAAGCTTTCTTT | CASSLAQGTEAFF
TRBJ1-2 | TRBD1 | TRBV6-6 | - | TGTGCCAGCAGCCCTGACAGGGCCGTTAGTGGCTACACCTTC | CASSPDRAVSGYTF
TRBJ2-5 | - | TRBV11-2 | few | TGTGCCAGCAGCTTAGATTTTGGCCAGTCCAGGGAGACCCAGTACTTC | CASSLDFGQSRETQYF
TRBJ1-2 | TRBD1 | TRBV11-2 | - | TGTGCCAGCAGCCCAGGGACAGGGTGGAGCTATGGCTACACCTTC | CASSPGTGWSYGYTF
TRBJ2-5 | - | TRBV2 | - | TGTGCCAGCACGGAGGGTCCGGAGACCCAGTACTTC | CASTEGPETQYF
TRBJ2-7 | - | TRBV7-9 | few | TGTGCCAGCAGCATCGAGGGAGTGCAGTACTTC | CASSIEGVQYF
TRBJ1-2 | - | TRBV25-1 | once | TGTGCCAGCAGTGAACGGTCAGTCTTCAACTATGGCTACACCTTC | CASSERSVFNYGYTF
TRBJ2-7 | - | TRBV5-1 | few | TGCGCCAGCAGCTTCCCAGGACCCGAGCAGTACTTC | CASSFPGPEQYF
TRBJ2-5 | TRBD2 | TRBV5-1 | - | TGCGCCAGCAGGGGACTAGCGGGGTTAGAGACCCAGTACTTC | CASRGLAGLETQYF
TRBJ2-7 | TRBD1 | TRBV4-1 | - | TGCGCCAGCAGCCGAACTGGACAGGGGGCGCGAGAGCAGTACTTC | CASSRTGQGAREQYF
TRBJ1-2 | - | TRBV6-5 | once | TGTGCCAGCAGTTACTCAACTTCTAACTATGGCTACACCTTC | CASSYSTSNYGYTF
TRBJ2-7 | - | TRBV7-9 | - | TGTGCCAGCAGCTTAGTTGCGGTGGGGGAGCAGTACTTC | CASSLVAVGEQYF
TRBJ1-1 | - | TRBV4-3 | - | TGCGCCAGCAGTGACGGATTGAACACTGAAGCTTTCTTT | CASSDGLNTEAFF
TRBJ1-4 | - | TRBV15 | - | TGTGCCACCAGCGAAGGGAGGACTAATGAAAAACTGTTTTTT | CATSEGRTNEKLFF
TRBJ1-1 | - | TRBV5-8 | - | TGTGCCAGCAGCTTCGGGGTGGGGGTCACTGAAGCTTTCTTT | CASSFGVGVTEAFF
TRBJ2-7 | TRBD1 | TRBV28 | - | TGTGCCAGCAGTACGGACTGGGACAGGGCCTACGAGCAGTACTTC | CASSTDWDRAYEQYF
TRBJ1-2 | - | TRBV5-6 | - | TGTGCCAGCAGCCCCCAGGAGTCTGGCTACACCTTC | CASSPQESGYTF
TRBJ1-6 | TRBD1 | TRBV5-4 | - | TGTGCCAGCAGCAATACAGGGGGCGCGCTTCTCGGTTCACCCCTCCACTTT | CASSNTGGALLGSPLHF
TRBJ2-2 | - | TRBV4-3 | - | TGCGCCAGCAGCTCACGTGCCGGGGAGCTGTTTTTT | CASSSRAGELFF
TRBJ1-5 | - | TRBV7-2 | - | TGTGCCAGCAGCTTAGATGGGACGCAGGCTGGGCCCCAGCATTTT | CASSLDGTQAGPQHF
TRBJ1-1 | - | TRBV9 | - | TGTGCCAGCAGCGTAGGCGATAGCCCGCGGGGGCGAGCTTTCTTT | CASSVGDSPRGRAFF
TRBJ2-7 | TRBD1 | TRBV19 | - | TGTGCCAGTAGTATCGGCCCGACAGGGGGAACCTACGAGCAGTACTTC | CASSIGPTGGTYEQYF
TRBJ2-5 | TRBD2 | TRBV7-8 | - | TGTGCCAGCAGCGCATCTAGCGGGGGGATCGGAGAGACCCAGTACTTC | CASSASSGGIGETQYF
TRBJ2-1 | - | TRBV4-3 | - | TGCGCCAGCAGCCAAGATGTGACTTCCCCTGGGTACAATGAGCAGTTCTTC | CASSQDVTSPGYNEQFF
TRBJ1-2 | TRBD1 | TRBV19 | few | TGTGCCAGTAGTATAGATCGACAGGGGGGCTATGGCTACACCTTC | CASSIDRQGGYGYTF
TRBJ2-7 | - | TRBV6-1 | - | TGTGCCAGCAGTGCACCCGGGACATCCCCGGCCGAGCAGTACTTC | CASSAPGTSPAEQYF
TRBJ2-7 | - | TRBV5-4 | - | TGTGCCAGCAGCTCCTTCGGGACCGCCCCCTACGAGCAGTACTTC | CASSSFGTAPYEQYF
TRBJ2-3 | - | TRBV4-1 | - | TGCGCCAGCAGCCAGTTGGGGGAAGATACGCAGTATTTT | CASSQLGEDTQYF
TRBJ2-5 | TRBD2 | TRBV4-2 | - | TGTGCCAGCAGCTCCCGTAGGACTAGCGGGGGGGAAGAGACCCAGTACTTC | CASSSRRTSGGEETQYF